This T cell receptor (beta chain) derives from a study of human T cells and chemical hapten exposure. Time point meaning: patch test 1, 2 weeks after DPC sensitization. The treatment is: therapeutic diphenylcyclopropenone sensitization with weekly scalp DPC. This clonotype has only a few counts. Germline CDR1 and CDR2: DFQATT and SNEGSKA (reference sequence). The CDR3 loop spans 14 amino acids. The germline V and J ends were trimmed by 0 bases and 0 bases, with 6 bases remaining between them. TCRdb passed the RACE reads through MiXCR, listing each CDR3 protein once. The sample has roughly 180,000 distinct CDR3 sequences; around 24% are singletons.

The sequences come from whole blood, collected in connection with sensitization to the hapten diphenylcyclopropenone (DPC). This receptor was identified in a woman between 50 and 59 years old with alopecia areata. Some clones in this sample may be carry-over from other donors' samples. This sequence joins TRBV20-1 and TRBJ1-5; D might be TRBD1 (5 bases). CDR3 loop: CSAREGVSNQPQHF. CDR3 DNA: TGCAGTGCTAGAGAGGGGGTTAGCAATCAGCCCCAGCATTTT.